These T cell receptor beta chains were read from a single sample in a study of OX40 agonist ivuxolimab in advanced cancers. Profiled with immunoSEQ multiplex PCR; TCRdb holds only in-frame clones, not every one. In the table there are tens of thousands of clones, 85% to 95% of which are singletons. This material consisted of CD4+ or CD8+ T cells sorted from blood, taken in a trial of the OX40 agonist ivuxolimab. These receptors were obtained from an adult with an advanced solid tumor such as melanoma, head and neck, liver or kidney cancer. Both conserved end residues are part of each CDR3. The order of the fields is D gene, clone size, J gene, V gene, CDR3 DNA, CDR3 protein. D genes are given only for firm matches. Clone size is not always given. Where it is, it says once, few, many or a class for expanded clones.

D gene: .; clone size: .; J gene: TRBJ1-1; V gene: TRBV10-3; CDR3 DNA: TGTGCCATCCAACAGGACTTGAACACTGAAGCTTTCTTT; CDR3 protein: CAIQQDLNTEAFF
D gene: .; clone size: .; J gene: TRBJ1-3; V gene: TRBV6-1; CDR3 DNA: TGTGCCAGCAGTGAAGGAGGGAACTCTGGAAACACCATATATTTT; CDR3 protein: CASSEGGNSGNTIYF
D gene: TRBD1; clone size: .; J gene: TRBJ1-6; V gene: TRBV9; CDR3 DNA: TGTGCCAGCAGCGGGGACAGGGCAAGCGGTCCGTCCTATAATTCACCCCTCCACTTT; CDR3 protein: CASSGDRASGPSYNSPLHF
D gene: .; clone size: .; J gene: TRBJ2-5; V gene: TRBV5-6; CDR3 DNA: TGTGCCAGCAGCTCGGGTAGGTGGGACCAGTACTTC; CDR3 protein: CASSSGRWDQYF
D gene: .; clone size: .; J gene: TRBJ1-2; V gene: TRBV19; CDR3 DNA: TGTGCCAGCCTAGTCCTCCGAGGGAACAACTATGGCTACACCTTC; CDR3 protein: CASLVLRGNNYGYTF
D gene: .; clone size: .; J gene: TRBJ1-1; V gene: TRBV19; CDR3 DNA: TGTGCCAGTAGTCCCGGACCCGAAGCTTTCTTT; CDR3 protein: CASSPGPEAFF
D gene: .; clone size: once; J gene: TRBJ1-6; V gene: TRBV9; CDR3 DNA: TGTGCCAGCAGCACTAGTAGGGTCGCCGGGCTCAATTCACCCCTCCACTTT; CDR3 protein: CASSTSRVAGLNSPLHF
D gene: .; clone size: .; J gene: TRBJ1-2; V gene: TRBV28; CDR3 DNA: TGTGCCAGCAACCCCCCCCATGGCTACACCTTC; CDR3 protein: CASNPPHGYTF
D gene: .; clone size: .; J gene: TRBJ2-2; V gene: TRBV6-1; CDR3 DNA: TGTGCCAGCAGGGAGGGGGATTCGCCAACCGGGGAGCTGTTTTTT; CDR3 protein: CASREGDSPTGELFF
D gene: .; clone size: .; J gene: TRBJ2-7; V gene: TRBV5-4; CDR3 DNA: TGTGCCAGCAGCTTTCAAGGGTACGCAGACGAGCAGTACTTC; CDR3 protein: CASSFQGYADEQYF
D gene: TRBD2; clone size: .; J gene: TRBJ2-3; V gene: TRBV7-2; CDR3 DNA: TGTGCCAGCAGAGCGACTAGCGGGAACACAGATACGCAGTATTTT; CDR3 protein: CASRATSGNTDTQYF
D gene: TRBD2; clone size: .; J gene: TRBJ2-1; V gene: TRBV5-1; CDR3 DNA: TGCGCCAGCAGCTCTAGCGGGGGCACCTACAATGAGCAGTTCTTC; CDR3 protein: CASSSSGGTYNEQFF
D gene: .; clone size: .; J gene: TRBJ2-3; V gene: TRBV11-2; CDR3 DNA: TGTGCCAGCAGCCCCCCCGGGATCAGGGGCGTAGATACGCAGTATTTT; CDR3 protein: CASSPPGIRGVDTQYF
D gene: .; clone size: .; J gene: TRBJ1-2; V gene: TRBV30; CDR3 DNA: TGTGCCTGGAGTGGGGTGGGGTTTGGCTACACCTTC; CDR3 protein: CAWSGVGFGYTF
D gene: TRBD1; clone size: .; J gene: TRBJ2-4; V gene: TRBV5-6; CDR3 DNA: TGTGCCAGCAGCCTAGGTCCGGGACAGGGAGCCAAAAACATTCAGTACTTC; CDR3 protein: CASSLGPGQGAKNIQYF
D gene: .; clone size: .; J gene: TRBJ2-2; V gene: TRBV19; CDR3 DNA: TGTGCCAGTAGTCCCGGACCCGTCGGCGGGGAGCTGTTTTTT; CDR3 protein: CASSPGPVGGELFF
D gene: .; clone size: .; J gene: TRBJ2-1; V gene: TRBV27; CDR3 DNA: TGTGCCAGCAGTGCGGGGCGGGCAGATAACAATGAGCAGTTCTTC; CDR3 protein: CASSAGRADNNEQFF
D gene: .; clone size: .; J gene: TRBJ2-5; V gene: TRBV29-1; CDR3 DNA: TGCAGCGTTTACGGACAAATCCAAGAGACCCAGTACTTC; CDR3 protein: CSVYGQIQETQYF
D gene: .; clone size: .; J gene: TRBJ1-2; V gene: TRBV27; CDR3 DNA: TGTGCCAGCGGTATTAAGGAAAATACCAGGGCGGGCTACACCTTC; CDR3 protein: CASGIKENTRAGYTF
D gene: TRBD1; clone size: .; J gene: TRBJ2-7; V gene: TRBV6-5; CDR3 DNA: TGTGCCAGCAGTTACCCGGGACAGGGTATCCACGAGCAGTACTTC; CDR3 protein: CASSYPGQGIHEQYF
D gene: .; clone size: few; J gene: TRBJ1-1; V gene: TRBV7-9; CDR3 DNA: TGTGCCAGCAGCCCCGGACGAGAGGCTTTCTTT; CDR3 protein: CASSPGREAFF
D gene: TRBD2; clone size: .; J gene: TRBJ2-1; V gene: TRBV2; CDR3 DNA: TGTGCCAGCAGTGCGGTAGCGGGGACGCCTTACAATGAGCAGTTCTTC; CDR3 protein: CASSAVAGTPYNEQFF
D gene: TRBD2; clone size: .; J gene: TRBJ2-7; V gene: TRBV9; CDR3 DNA: TGTGCCAGCAGCCCAACGGGGGGGGGCGACGAGCAGTACTTC; CDR3 protein: CASSPTGGGDEQYF
D gene: .; clone size: once; J gene: TRBJ2-1; V gene: TRBV19; CDR3 DNA: TGTGCCAGTAGTATGATTGGAGGCATTGAGCAGTTCTTC; CDR3 protein: CASSMIGGIEQFF
D gene: TRBD1; clone size: once; J gene: TRBJ1-2; V gene: TRBV30; CDR3 DNA: TGTGCCTGGAGTACTGGGACAGGGGGCGACGGCTACACCTTC; CDR3 protein: CAWSTGTGGDGYTF
D gene: TRBD1; clone size: .; J gene: TRBJ2-2; V gene: TRBV7-6; CDR3 DNA: TGTGCCAGCAGTTTGACAGGGGGCCTGAACACCGGGGAGCTGTTTTTT; CDR3 protein: CASSLTGGLNTGELFF
D gene: TRBD1; clone size: once; J gene: TRBJ2-4; V gene: TRBV7-9; CDR3 DNA: TGTGCCAGCAGCCTTACAGGGGAAGCGGCCAAAAACATTCAGTACTTC; CDR3 protein: CASSLTGEAAKNIQYF
D gene: .; clone size: .; J gene: TRBJ2-7; V gene: TRBV6-1; CDR3 DNA: TGTGCCAGCAGGCAGGGGCTTCTCTACGAGCAGTACTTC; CDR3 protein: CASRQGLLYEQYF
D gene: TRBD2; clone size: .; J gene: TRBJ2-3; V gene: TRBV6-5; CDR3 DNA: TGTGCCAGCAGTTGGACTAGCGGGGGAGGAGATACGCAGTATTTT; CDR3 protein: CASSWTSGGGDTQYF
D gene: .; clone size: .; J gene: TRBJ1-6; V gene: TRBV28; CDR3 DNA: TGTGCCAGCAGTTTAGGAGGCAGCTATAATTCACCCCTCCACTTT; CDR3 protein: CASSLGGSYNSPLHF
D gene: .; clone size: .; J gene: TRBJ2-5; V gene: TRBV7-6; CDR3 DNA: TGTGCCAGCAGCTTAGTGGAACTACAAGAGACCCAGTACTTC; CDR3 protein: CASSLVELQETQYF